The rows below give T cell receptor beta chains drawn from one sample of a study of blood T cell repertoires in COVID-19. Some clones are missing from TCRdb's copy, which holds only in-frame ones; the method was immunoSEQ multiplex PCR. The profile shows some 150,000 clones, roughly 80% of them singletons. The sequenced sample consisted of peripheral blood. Source of these receptors: a human donor with acute or convalescent COVID-19. The donor label of this sample is uncertain. Both conserved end residues are part of each CDR3. Each record gives: V gene, D gene, J gene, clone size, CDR3 protein, CDR3 DNA. A D gene is named only where the DNA matches it firmly. A row's size may be missing; if present it is once, few, many or a size class.

>TRBV9|-|TRBJ1-3|-
CASSVGWSPSGNTIYF
TGTGCCAGCAGCGTAGGGTGGAGCCCTAGTGGAAACACCATATATTTT
>TRBV2|-|TRBJ1-3|-
CASREFDSSSGNTIYF
TGTGCCAGCAGAGAGTTTGACAGCAGCTCTGGAAACACCATATATTTT
>TRBV7-9|-|TRBJ1-2|-
CASSLEPNNYGYTF
TGTGCCAGCAGCTTAGAACCTAATAACTATGGCTACACCTTC
>TRBV5-4|-|TRBJ1-2|-
CASSRFSERYGYTF
TGTGCCAGCAGCCGTTTTTCGGAGCGCTATGGCTACACCTTC
>TRBV27|TRBD1|TRBJ2-5|-
CASSIGQGPETQYF
TGTGCCAGCAGTATAGGACAGGGGCCGGAGACCCAGTACTTC
>TRBV4-1|TRBD1|TRBJ2-2|-
CASSQPGQGAFGELFF
TGCGCCAGCAGCCAACCGGGACAGGGGGCATTCGGGGAGCTGTTTTTT
>TRBV11-2|-|TRBJ1-1|-
CASSSLGDMGNTEAFF
TGTGCCAGCAGCTCACTCGGGGACATGGGGAACACTGAAGCTTTCTTT
>TRBV9|-|TRBJ1-2|-
CASSVASGNYGYTF
TGTGCCAGCAGCGTCGCCTCAGGGAACTATGGCTACACCTTC
>TRBV12-3/TRBV12-4|TRBD1|TRBJ1-2|-
CASSPTGEGYTF
TGTGCCAGCAGTCCAACAGGGGAAGGCTACACCTTC
>TRBV30|-|TRBJ1-5|-
CAWSPQGQGQPQHF
TGTGCCTGGAGTCCGCAGGGTCAAGGACAGCCCCAGCATTTT
>TRBV12-3/TRBV12-4|TRBD1|TRBJ1-4|-
CASSTGANEKLFF
TGTGCCAGCTCGACAGGGGCTAATGAAAAACTGTTTTTT
>TRBV15|TRBD1|TRBJ1-3|-
CATSTGGNGNTIYF
TGTGCCACCAGCACAGGGGGTAATGGAAACACCATATATTTT
>TRBV3-1/TRBV3-2|TRBD2|TRBJ2-5|-
CASSLGLAETQYF
TGTGCCAGCAGCCTAGGACTAGCGGAGACCCAGTACTTC
>TRBV19|TRBD1|TRBJ1-2|-
CATRTGGRDGYTF
TGTGCCACTAGGACAGGAGGTAGGGATGGCTACACCTTC
>TRBV18|-|TRBJ1-1|-
CASSPGHLVTPNTEAFF
TGTGCCAGCTCACCAGGACACCTAGTGACCCCGAACACTGAAGCTTTCTTT
>TRBV6-5|-|TRBJ2-1|-
CASSYGSSSYNEQFF
TGTGCCAGCAGTTACGGTTCTAGCTCCTACAATGAGCAGTTCTTC
>TRBV14|TRBD1|TRBJ1-6|-
CASSQRTGTLYSPLHF
TGTGCCAGCAGCCAAAGGACAGGGACGCTTTATTCACCCCTCCACTTT
>TRBV7-9|-|TRBJ1-4|-
CASSFGQGGEKLFF
-
>TRBV2|TRBD1|TRBJ2-1|-
CASELRGYEQFF
TGTGCCAGTGAACTCAGGGGGTATGAGCAGTTCTTC
>TRBV5-6|-|TRBJ1-1|-
CASSLAENTEAFF
TGTGCCAGCAGCTTGGCAGAGAACACTGAAGCTTTCTTT
>TRBV7-3|TRBD2|TRBJ2-5|-
CASSLGAGLGETQYF
TGTGCCAGCAGCTTGGGAGCGGGGCTCGGGGAGACCCAGTACTTC
>TRBV3-1/TRBV3-2|-|TRBJ2-7|-
CASSQGTRSEQYF
TGTGCCAGCAGCCAAGGTACCCGGAGCGAGCAGTACTTC
>TRBV4-1|TRBD1|TRBJ1-2|-
CASSQAREGANYGYTF
TGCGCCAGCAGCCAGGCCCGAGAGGGGGCCAACTATGGCTACACCTTC
>TRBV27|-|TRBJ2-2|-
CASEPVSGTGELFF
TGTGCCAGCGAACCAGTGTCGGGCACCGGGGAGCTGTTTTTT
>TRBV5-5|-|TRBJ1-4|-
CASSGRDVLREKLFF
TGTGCCAGCAGCGGGAGGGACGTCCTCCGGGAAAAACTGTTTTTT
>TRBV7-2|TRBD2|TRBJ2-6|-
CASSTIAGGLSGANVLTF
TGTGCCAGCAGCACGATAGCGGGGGGGCTCTCTGGGGCCAACGTCCTGACTTTC
>TRBV24-1|-|TRBJ1-2|-
CATSDLRGGGYTF
TGTGCCACCAGTGATTTGAGGGGCGGTGGCTACACCTTC
>TRBV27|-|TRBJ2-7|-
CASSLTGYSLREQYF
TGTGCCAGCAGTTTAACAGGCTACTCACTGCGGGAGCAGTACTTC
>TRBV4-1|TRBD1|TRBJ1-2|-
CASSQDVPTGGRYGYTF
TGCGCCAGCAGCCAAGATGTTCCCACAGGGGGAAGGTATGGCTACACCTTC
>TRBV11-2|-|TRBJ1-1|few
CASSLGTRTEAFF
TGTGCCAGCAGCCTCGGGACAAGGACTGAAGCTTTCTTT
>TRBV12-3/TRBV12-4|TRBD2|TRBJ2-5|-
CASRAGGHETQYF
TGTGCCAGCAGGGCGGGGGGGCACGAGACCCAGTACTTC
>TRBV9|-|TRBJ1-4|-
CASSARPRGNEKLFF
TGTGCCAGCAGCGCAAGGCCTCGGGGTAATGAAAAACTGTTTTTT
>TRBV19|-|TRBJ1-1|once
CASSMPEMNTEAFF
TGTGCCAGTAGTATGCCAGAAATGAACACTGAAGCTTTCTTT
>TRBV9|-|TRBJ2-1|-
CASSVAGGGLGNEQFF
TGTGCCAGCAGCGTAGCTGGCGGGGGCCTGGGGAATGAGCAGTTCTTC
>TRBV2|TRBD1|TRBJ2-3|few
CASSLDRRITDTQYF
TGTGCCAGCAGTTTGGACAGGAGAATCACAGATACGCAGTATTTT
>TRBV7-9|-|TRBJ1-1|-
CASSLDPAGTEAFF
TGTGCCAGCAGCTTAGACCCGGCGGGCACTGAAGCTTTCTTT
>TRBV20-1|-|TRBJ1-5|-
CSASLGSSTGNQPQHF
TGCAGTGCTAGTCTGGGCTCTTCGACGGGCAATCAGCCCCAGCATTTT
>TRBV6-1|-|TRBJ2-3|-
CASSGAWRTDTQYF
TGTGCCAGCAGTGGAGCCTGGCGCACAGATACGCAGTATTTT
>TRBV18|TRBD1|TRBJ1-1|-
CASSPPRGPAEAFF
TGTGCCAGCTCACCACCCAGGGGGCCGGCTGAAGCTTTCTTT
>TRBV5-6|TRBD1|TRBJ2-1|-
CASSFSGTATYNEQFF
TGTGCCAGCAGCTTCTCCGGGACAGCAACCTACAATGAGCAGTTCTTC
>TRBV19|-|TRBJ1-5|-
CASSADTYQPQHF
TGTGCCAGTAGTGCCGACACTTATCAGCCCCAGCATTTT
>TRBV10-3|-|TRBJ1-2|-
CAISESRGQGGYTF
TGTGCCATCAGTGAGTCGCGGGGCCAGGGTGGCTACACCTTC
>TRBV14|TRBD1|TRBJ1-1|once
CASSHRDSYTEAFF
TGTGCCAGCAGCCACCGGGACAGTTACACTGAAGCTTTCTTT
>TRBV9|-|TRBJ2-1|-
CASSPSDNEQFF
TGTGCCAGCAGCCCCTCCGACAATGAGCAGTTCTTC
>TRBV6-1|TRBD1|TRBJ1-1|-
CASSDLGTGHTEAFF
TGTGCCAGCAGTGACCTCGGGACAGGGCACACTGAAGCTTTCTTT
>TRBV5-4|-|TRBJ2-2|-
CAWGDTGELFF
TGTGCCTGGGGAGACACCGGGGAGCTGTTTTTT
>TRBV6-5|-|TRBJ2-1|-
CASSYSTRSSYNEQFF
TGTGCCAGCAGTTACTCGACGAGGAGCTCCTACAATGAGCAGTTCTTC
>TRBV7-8|TRBD1|TRBJ2-5|-
CASSLWTGGAETQYF
TGTGCCAGCAGCTTGTGGACAGGGGGCGCGGAGACCCAGTACTTC
>TRBV7-2|-|TRBJ1-5|-
CASSLSSQGNQPQHF
TGTGCCAGCAGCTTAAGCAGCCAGGGCAATCAGCCCCAGCATTTT